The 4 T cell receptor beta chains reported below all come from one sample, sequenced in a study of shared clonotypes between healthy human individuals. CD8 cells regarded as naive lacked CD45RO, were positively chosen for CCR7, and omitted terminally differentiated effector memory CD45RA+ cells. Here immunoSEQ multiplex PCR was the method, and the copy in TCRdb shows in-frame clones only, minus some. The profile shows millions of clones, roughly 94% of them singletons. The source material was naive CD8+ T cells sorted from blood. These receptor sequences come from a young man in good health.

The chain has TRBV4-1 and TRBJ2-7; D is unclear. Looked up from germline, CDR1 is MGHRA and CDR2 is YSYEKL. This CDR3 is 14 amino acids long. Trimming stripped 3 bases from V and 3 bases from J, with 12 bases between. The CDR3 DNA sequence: TGCGCCAGCAGCCACCTAGGAAGGAACTACGAGCAGTACTTC. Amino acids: CASSHLGRNYEQYF.

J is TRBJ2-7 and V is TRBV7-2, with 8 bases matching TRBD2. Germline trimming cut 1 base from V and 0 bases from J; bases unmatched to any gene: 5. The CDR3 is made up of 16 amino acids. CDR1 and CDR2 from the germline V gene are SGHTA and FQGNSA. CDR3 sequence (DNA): TGTGCCAGCAGCTTAGAACTAGCGGCGGCCTCCTACGAGCAGTACTTC. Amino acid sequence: CASSLELAAASYEQYF. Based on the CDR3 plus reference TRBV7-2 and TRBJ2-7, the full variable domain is GAGVSQSPSNKVTEKGKDVELRCDPISGHTALYWYRQSLGQGLEFLIYFQGNSAPDKSGLPSDRFSAERTGGSVSTLTIQRTQQEDSAVYLCASSLELAAASYEQYFGPGTRLTVT.

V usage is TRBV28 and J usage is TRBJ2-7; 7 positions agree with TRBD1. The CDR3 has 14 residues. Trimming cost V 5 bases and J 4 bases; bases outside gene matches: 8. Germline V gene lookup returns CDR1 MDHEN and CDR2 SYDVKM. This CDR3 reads CASSRQGWGYEQYF. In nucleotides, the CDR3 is TGTGCCAGCAGTCGACAGGGTTGGGGATACGAGCAGTACTTC.

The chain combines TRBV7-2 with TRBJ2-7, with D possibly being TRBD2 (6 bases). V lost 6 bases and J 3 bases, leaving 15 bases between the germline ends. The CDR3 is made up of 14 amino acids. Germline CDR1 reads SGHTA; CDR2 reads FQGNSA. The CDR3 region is CASREGTGFYEQYF. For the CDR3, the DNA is TGTGCCAGCAGGGAGGGGACGGGATTCTACGAGCAGTACTTC.